The present T cell receptor beta chain was sequenced within a study of cytomegalovirus exposure and HLA in healthy donors. Study-wide results and limits: Data from an earlier analysis indicated that most TCR beta V segments were productive either about 87% or about 30% of the time. TCR beta chains associated with HLA were, in a later analysis, more clonally expanded than equally common others. As a later analysis showed, several of the most significant clusters appeared to be linked to common viral pathogens.

Remarks on this clone: The target antigen is unknown.

This PCR relied on a set of 60 Vbeta primers and 13 Jbeta primers. Here immunoSEQ multiplex PCR was the method, and the copy in TCRdb shows in-frame clones only, minus some. The table records 140,000 to 150,000 clones, roughly 70% of them present only once. The TCR sequence derives from a woman aged 55-69 years in good health and CMV-seropositive. The specimen sequenced was PBMCs.

CDR3 residues: CASSLFGTSVNNEQFF. As DNA, the CDR3 is TGTGCCAGCAGTTTATTTGGGACTAGCGTCAACAATGAGCAGTTCTTC. The chain combines TRBV27 with TRBJ2-1; TRBD2 agrees at 10 bases. V lost 1 base to trimming and J lost 5 bases; unmatched junction nucleotides: 5. The CDR3 has 16 amino acids. CDR1 and CDR2 from the germline V gene are MNHEY and SMNVEV (reference sequence).